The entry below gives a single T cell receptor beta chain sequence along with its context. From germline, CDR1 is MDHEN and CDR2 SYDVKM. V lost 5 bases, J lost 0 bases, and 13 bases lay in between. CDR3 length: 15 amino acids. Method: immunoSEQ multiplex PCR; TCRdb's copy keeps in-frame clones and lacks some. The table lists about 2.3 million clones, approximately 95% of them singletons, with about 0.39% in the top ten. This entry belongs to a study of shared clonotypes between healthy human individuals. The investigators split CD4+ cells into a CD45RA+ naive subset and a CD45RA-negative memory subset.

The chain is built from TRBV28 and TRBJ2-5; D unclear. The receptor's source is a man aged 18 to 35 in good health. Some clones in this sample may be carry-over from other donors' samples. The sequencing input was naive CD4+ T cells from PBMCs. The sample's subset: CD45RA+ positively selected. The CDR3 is CASSPRTDYQETQYF. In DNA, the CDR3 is TGTGCCAGCAGTCCTCGGACCGATTACCAAGAGACCCAGTACTTC.